This T cell receptor beta chain was sequenced in a study of monozygotic twins with inflammatory bowel disease. This CDR3 spans 17 amino acids. In germline, CDR1 is MNHEY, CDR2 SMNVEV (reference sequence). With the 5' RACE reads reprocessed, TCRdb shows one record per CDR3 protein and no DNA. This sample contains around 380,000 distinct CDR3 sequences. The receptor was isolated from a human donor with ulcerative colitis or Crohn's disease, or a healthy co-twin of an affected twin (not recorded which). The rearrangement uses TRBV27 and TRBJ1-6; TCRdb indicates TRBD1, and absent DNA this call remains unverified. Sequenced: blood. This chain's CDR3 is CASSFQTGAAYNSPLHF.